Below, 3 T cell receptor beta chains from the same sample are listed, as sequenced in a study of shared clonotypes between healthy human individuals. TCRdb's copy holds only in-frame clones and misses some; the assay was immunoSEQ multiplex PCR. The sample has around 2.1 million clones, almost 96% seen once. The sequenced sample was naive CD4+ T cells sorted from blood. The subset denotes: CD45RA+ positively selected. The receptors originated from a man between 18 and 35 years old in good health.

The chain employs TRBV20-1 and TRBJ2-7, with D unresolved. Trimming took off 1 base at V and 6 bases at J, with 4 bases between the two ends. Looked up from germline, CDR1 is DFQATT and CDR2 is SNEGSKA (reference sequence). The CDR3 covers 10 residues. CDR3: CSARVSEQYF. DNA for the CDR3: TGCAGTGCTAGAGTATCCGAGCAGTACTTC.

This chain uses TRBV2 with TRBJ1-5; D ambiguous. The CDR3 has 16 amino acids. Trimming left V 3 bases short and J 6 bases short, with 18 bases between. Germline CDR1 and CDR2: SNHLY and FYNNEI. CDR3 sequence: CASSDSLPKIGQPQHF. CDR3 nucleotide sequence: TGTGCCAGCAGTGACTCTCTTCCAAAAATTGGTCAGCCCCAGCATTTT.

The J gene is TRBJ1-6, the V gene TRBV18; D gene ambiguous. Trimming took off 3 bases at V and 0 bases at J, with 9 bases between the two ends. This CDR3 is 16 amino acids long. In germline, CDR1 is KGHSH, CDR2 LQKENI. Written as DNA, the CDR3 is TGTGCCAGCTCACCGATGATAAGCTCCTATAATTCACCCCTCCACTTT. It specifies CASSPMISSYNSPLHF.